This paragraph covers one T cell receptor (beta chain) sequence. The germline gives CDR1 LGHDT, CDR2 YNNKEL (reference sequence). V dropped 4 bases and J dropped 4 bases, with 13 bases sitting between them. CDR3 length equals 14 residues. Profiled with immunoSEQ multiplex PCR; TCRdb holds only in-frame clones, not every one. This table has 180,000 or so clones, approximately 90% appearing once. The sample originates from a study of T cell responses to AZD1222 COVID-19 vaccine. The chain recombines TRBV3-1 (or the pseudogene TRBV3-2) with TRBJ1-1; TRBD1 might be the D (5 bases). The source was peripheral blood, collected 28 days after the second AZD1222 dose. The sequence was obtained from an adult who received the AZD1222 COVID-19 vaccine. The CDR3 DNA reads TGTGCCAGCAGCCCCGGGGTGGGGGGCACTGAAGCTTTCTTT. Translation gives CASSPGVGGTEAFF.